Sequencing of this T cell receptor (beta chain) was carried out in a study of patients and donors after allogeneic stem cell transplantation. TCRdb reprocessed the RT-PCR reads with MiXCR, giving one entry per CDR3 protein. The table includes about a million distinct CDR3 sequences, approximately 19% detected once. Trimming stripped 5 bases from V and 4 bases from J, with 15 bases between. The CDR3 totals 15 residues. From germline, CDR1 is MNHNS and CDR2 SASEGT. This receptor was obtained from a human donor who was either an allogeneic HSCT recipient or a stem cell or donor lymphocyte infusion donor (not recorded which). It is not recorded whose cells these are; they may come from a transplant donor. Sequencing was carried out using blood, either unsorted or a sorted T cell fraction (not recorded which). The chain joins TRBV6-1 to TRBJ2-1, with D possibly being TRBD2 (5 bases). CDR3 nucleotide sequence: TGTGCCAGCAGTCCCCACGCGGGTACTTACAATGAGCAGTTCTTC. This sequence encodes CASSPHAGTYNEQFF.